This T cell receptor beta chain was recovered during a study of cytomegalovirus exposure and HLA in healthy donors. On the study more broadly: Most genotyped donors, roughly 80% of about 360, had Caucasian-associated genetic ancestry.

PCR used 60 Vbeta primers and 13 Jbeta primers. Sequenced by immunoSEQ multiplex PCR; TCRdb stores in-frame clones only, minus some. This sample carries 150,000 to 160,000 clones, less than 80% of them seen once, and the ten largest clones take 2% to 2.5%. With respect to this clone: As yet, its antigen is unknown.

Overall study findings and caveats: Follow-up analysis later connected one missense variant in DCLRE1C with trimming of TCR beta V- and J-genes. After further analysis at a later stage, 15,000 to 20,000 TCR beta sequences were associated with HLA alleles at 0.05 false discovery rate. Donors belonging to an Asian-associated ancestry cluster reportedly showed fewer N-insertions in productive TCRs than the roughly 680-donor mean, according to what a later analysis found.

This receptor was obtained from a man younger than 40 in good health and CMV-seronegative. The sequenced material came from PBMCs.

The DNA of the CDR3 is TGTGCCAGCAGCGATCTGGGACAGCCGAACACTGAAGCTTTCTTT. It is translated as CASSDLGQPNTEAFF. The chain combines TRBV5-6 with TRBJ1-1, with 7 bases fitting TRBD1. This CDR3 region has 15 residues. V lost 4 bases and J lost 1; bases outside the gene matches: 7. The germline CDR1 and CDR2 sequences are SGHDT and YYEEEE.